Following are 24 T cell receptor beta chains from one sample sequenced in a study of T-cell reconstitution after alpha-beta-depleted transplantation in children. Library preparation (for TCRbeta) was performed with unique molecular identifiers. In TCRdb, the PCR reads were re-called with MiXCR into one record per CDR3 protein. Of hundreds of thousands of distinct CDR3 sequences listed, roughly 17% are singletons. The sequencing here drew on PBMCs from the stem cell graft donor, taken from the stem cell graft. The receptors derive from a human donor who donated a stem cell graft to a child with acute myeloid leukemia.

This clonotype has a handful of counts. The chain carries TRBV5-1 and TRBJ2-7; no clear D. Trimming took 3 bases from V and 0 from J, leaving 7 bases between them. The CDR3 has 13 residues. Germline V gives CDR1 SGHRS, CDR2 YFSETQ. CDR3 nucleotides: TGCGCCAGCAGCTCGGAGAGCTCCTACGAGCAGTACTTC. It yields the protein CASSSESSYEQYF. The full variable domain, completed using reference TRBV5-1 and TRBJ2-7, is KAGVTQTPRYLIKTRGQQVTLSCSPISGHRSVSWYQQTPGQGLQFLFEYFSETQRNKGNFPGRFSGRQFSNSRSEMNVSTLELGDSALYLCASSSESSYEQYFGPGTRLTVT.

The CDR3 DNA follows: TGTGCCAGCAGCTGGCGTCCAGGGGGCCAAGATGAAAAACTGTTTTTT. This translates into CASSWRPGGQDEKLFF. The chain carries TRBV5-5 and TRBJ1-4; 8 bases align to TRBD1. The germline V gene has CDR1 SGHKS and CDR2 YYEKEE (reference sequence). The V and J ends lost 3 bases and 6 bases, in that order; junction bases with no gene match: 10. This CDR3 is built from 16 residues.

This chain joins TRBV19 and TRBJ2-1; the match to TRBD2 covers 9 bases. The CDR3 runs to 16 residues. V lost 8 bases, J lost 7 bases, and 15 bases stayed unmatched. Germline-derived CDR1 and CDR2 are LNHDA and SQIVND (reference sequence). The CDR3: CASGGHLGLARNEQFF. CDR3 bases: TGTGCCAGTGGGGGACACCTTGGACTAGCGCGGAATGAGCAGTTCTTC.

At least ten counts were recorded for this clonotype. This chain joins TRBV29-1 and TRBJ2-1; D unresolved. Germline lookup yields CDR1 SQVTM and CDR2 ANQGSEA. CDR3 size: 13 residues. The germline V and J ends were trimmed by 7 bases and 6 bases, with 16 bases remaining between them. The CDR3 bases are TGCAGCGGCCGTCAGAGTGCTTCCAATGAGCAGTTCTTC. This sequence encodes CSGRQSASNEQFF.

CDR3 DNA sequence: TGTGCCAGCAGTCCCTTAGCGGGGTTGGAGACCCAGTACTTC. It yields the protein CASSPLAGLETQYF. The rearrangement links TRBV28 to TRBJ2-5; 8 nucleotides line up with TRBD2. This CDR3 spans 14 amino acids. From germline, CDR1 is MDHEN and CDR2 SYDVKM. V shed 5 bases, J shed 5 bases, and the junction held 7 bases outside the gene matches.

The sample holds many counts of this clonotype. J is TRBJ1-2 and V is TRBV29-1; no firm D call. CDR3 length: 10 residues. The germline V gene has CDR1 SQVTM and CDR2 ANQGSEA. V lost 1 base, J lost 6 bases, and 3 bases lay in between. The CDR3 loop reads CSVEGHGYTF. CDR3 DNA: TGCAGCGTTGAAGGGCATGGCTACACCTTC.

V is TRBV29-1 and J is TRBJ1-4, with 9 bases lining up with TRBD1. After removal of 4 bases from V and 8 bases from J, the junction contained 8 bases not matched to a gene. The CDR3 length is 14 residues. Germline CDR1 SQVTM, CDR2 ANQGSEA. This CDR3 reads CSVGKPDRGEKLFF. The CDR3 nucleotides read TGCAGCGTTGGAAAGCCTGACAGGGGGGAAAAACTGTTTTTT.

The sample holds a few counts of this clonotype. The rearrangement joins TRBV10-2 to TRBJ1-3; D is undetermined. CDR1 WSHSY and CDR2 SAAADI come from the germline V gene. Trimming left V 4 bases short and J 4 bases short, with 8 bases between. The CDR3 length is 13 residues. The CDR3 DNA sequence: TGCGCCAGCAGTGTGGGCGGAGGAAACACCATATATTTT. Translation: CASSVGGGNTIYF.

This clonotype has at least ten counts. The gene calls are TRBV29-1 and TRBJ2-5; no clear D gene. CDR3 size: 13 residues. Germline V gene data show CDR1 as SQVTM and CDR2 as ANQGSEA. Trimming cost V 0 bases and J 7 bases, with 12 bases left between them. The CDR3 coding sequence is TGCAGCGTTGAAGATCTTCGTCCGGGGACCCAGTACTTC. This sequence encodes CSVEDLRPGTQYF.

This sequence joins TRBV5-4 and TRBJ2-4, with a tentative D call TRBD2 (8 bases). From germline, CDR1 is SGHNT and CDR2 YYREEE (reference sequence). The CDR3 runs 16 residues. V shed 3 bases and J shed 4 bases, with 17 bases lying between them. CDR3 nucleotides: TGTGCCAGCAGCTCTCGGGGGGGGGACAGAAAAAACATTCAGTACTTC. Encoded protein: CASSSRGGDRKNIQYF.

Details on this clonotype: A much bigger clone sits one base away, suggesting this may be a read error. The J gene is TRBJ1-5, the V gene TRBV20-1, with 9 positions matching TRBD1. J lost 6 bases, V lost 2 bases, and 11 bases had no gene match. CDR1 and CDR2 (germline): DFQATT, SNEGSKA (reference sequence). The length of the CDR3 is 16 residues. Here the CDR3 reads CSARLPQGANTQPQHF. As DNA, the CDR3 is TGCAGTGCTAGACTGCCACAGGGGGCTAACACTCAGCCCCAGCATTTT.

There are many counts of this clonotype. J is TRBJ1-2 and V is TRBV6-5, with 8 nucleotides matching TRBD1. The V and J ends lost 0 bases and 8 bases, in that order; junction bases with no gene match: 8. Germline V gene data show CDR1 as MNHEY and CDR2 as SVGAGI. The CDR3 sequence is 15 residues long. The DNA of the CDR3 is TGTGCCAGCAGTTACTCACTCTCAGGGGGCAAGGGCTACACCTTC. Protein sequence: CASSYSLSGGKGYTF.

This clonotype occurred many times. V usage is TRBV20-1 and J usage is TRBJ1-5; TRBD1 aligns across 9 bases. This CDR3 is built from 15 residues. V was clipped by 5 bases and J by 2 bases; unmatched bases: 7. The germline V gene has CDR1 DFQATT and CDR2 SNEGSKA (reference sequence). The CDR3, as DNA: TGCAGTGCTGGCCGGAGGACAGGGGGCAATCAGCCCCAGCATTTT. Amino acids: CSAGRRTGGNQPQHF.

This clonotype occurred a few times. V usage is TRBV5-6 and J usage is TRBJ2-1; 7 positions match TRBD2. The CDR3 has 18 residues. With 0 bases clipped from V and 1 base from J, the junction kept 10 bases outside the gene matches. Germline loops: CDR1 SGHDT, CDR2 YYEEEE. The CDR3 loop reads CASSLAPTARGSYNEQFF. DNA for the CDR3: TGTGCCAGCAGCTTGGCCCCCACCGCGCGGGGGTCCTACAATGAGCAGTTCTTC.

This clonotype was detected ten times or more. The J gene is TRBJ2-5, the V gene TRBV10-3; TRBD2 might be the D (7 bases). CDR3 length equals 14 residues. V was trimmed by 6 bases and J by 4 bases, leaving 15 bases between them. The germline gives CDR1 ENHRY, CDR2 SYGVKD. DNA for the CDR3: TGTGCCATCAGGGGGGGGCAACTGGGAGAGACCCAGTACTTC. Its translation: CAIRGGQLGETQYF.

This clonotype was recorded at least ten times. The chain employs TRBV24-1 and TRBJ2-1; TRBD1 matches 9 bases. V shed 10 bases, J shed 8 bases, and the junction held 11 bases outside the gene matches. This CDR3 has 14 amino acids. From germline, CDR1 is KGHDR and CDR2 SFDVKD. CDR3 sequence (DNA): TGTGCCACTGTTGATCGGGACAGGGACGATGAGCAGTTCTTC. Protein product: CATVDRDRDDEQFF.

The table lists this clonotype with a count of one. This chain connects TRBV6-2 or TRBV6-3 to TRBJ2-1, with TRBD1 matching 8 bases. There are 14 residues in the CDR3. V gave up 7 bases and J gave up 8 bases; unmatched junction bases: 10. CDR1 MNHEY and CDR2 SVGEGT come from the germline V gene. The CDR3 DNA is TGTGCCAGCATCAGCGGACAGGGCTTCGATGAGCAGTTCTTC. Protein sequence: CASISGQGFDEQFF.

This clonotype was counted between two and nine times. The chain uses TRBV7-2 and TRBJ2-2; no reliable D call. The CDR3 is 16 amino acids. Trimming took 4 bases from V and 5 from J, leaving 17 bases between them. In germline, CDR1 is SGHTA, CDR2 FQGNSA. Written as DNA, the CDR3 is TGTGCCAGCAGCTCCCTCCCCGTTGTAGTAACCGGGGAGCTGTTTTTT. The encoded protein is CASSSLPVVVTGELFF. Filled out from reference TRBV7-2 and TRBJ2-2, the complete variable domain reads GAGVSQSPSNKVTEKGKDVELRCDPISGHTALYWYRQSLGQGLEFLIYFQGNSAPDKSGLPSDRFSAERTGGSVSTLTIQRTQQEDSAVYLCASSSLPVVVTGELFFGEGSRLTVL.

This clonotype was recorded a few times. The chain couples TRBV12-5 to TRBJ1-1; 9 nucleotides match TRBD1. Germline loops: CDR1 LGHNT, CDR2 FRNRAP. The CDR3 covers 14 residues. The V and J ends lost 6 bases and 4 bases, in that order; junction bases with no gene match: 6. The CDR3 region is CASGSGTGSTEAFF. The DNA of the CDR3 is TGTGCTAGTGGCTCCGGGACAGGGAGCACTGAAGCTTTCTTT.

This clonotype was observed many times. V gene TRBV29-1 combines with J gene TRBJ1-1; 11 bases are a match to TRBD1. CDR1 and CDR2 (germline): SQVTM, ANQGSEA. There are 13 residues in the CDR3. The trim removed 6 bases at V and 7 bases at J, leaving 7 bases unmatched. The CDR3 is CSVQGQGDFEAFF. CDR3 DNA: TGCAGCGTCCAGGGACAGGGGGATTTTGAAGCTTTCTTT. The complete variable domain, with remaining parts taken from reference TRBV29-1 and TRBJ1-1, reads SAVISQKPSRDICQRGTSLTIQCQVDSQVTMMFWYRQQPGQSLTLIATANQGSEATYESGFVIDKFPISRPNLTFSTLTVSNMSPEDSSIYLCSVQGQGDFEAFFGQGTRLTVV.

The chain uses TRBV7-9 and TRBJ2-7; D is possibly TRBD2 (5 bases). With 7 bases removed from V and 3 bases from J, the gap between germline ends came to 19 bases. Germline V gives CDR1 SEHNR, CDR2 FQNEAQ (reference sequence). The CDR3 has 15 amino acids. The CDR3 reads CASTQEGYPSYEQYF. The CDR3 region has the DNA TGTGCCAGCACCCAAGAGGGCTACCCGAGCTACGAGCAGTACTTC. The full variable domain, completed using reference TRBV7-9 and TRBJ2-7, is DTGVSQNPRHKITKRGQNVTFRCDPISEHNRLYWYRQTLGQGPEFLTYFQNEAQLEKSRLLSDRFSAERPKGSFSTLEIQRTEQGDSAMYLCASTQEGYPSYEQYFGPGTRLTVT.

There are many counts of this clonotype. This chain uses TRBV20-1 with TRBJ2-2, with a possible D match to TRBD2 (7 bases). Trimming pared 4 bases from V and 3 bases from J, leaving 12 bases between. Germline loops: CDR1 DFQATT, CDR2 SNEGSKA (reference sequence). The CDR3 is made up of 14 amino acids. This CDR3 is CSANRGGDTGELFF. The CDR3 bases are TGCAGTGCTAATAGGGGGGGCGACACCGGGGAGCTGTTTTTT.

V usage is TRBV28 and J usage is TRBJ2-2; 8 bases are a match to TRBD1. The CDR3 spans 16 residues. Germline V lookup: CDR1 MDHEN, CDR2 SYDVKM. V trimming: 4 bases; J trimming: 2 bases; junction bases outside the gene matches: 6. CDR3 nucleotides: TGTGCCAGCAGTTCCCCGGGACAGGTTAACACCGGGGAGCTGTTTTTT. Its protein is CASSSPGQVNTGELFF.

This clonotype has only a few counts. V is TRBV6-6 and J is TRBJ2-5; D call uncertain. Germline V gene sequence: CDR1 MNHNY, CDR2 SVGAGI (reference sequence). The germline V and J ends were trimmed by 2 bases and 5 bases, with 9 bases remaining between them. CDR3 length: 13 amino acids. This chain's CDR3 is CASSYRIQETQYF. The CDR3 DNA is TGTGCCAGCAGTTACAGAATACAGGAGACCCAGTACTTC.